The rows below give T cell receptor beta chains drawn from one sample of a study of regulatory T cells in long-lasting Graves disease. TCRdb re-called the multiplex PCR reads through MiXCR, storing one row per CDR3 protein. The sample lists 550,000 to 650,000 distinct CDR3 sequences; 15% to 20% were seen once. The sample also formed part of further work on T cells in Graves' hyperthyroidism and ophthalmopathy.

The sequencing here drew on peripheral blood mononuclear cells (PBMCs), taken at new diagnosis, from a patient treated with antithyroid drugs. The receptors were sampled from a man younger than 35 with Graves disease. Both conserved end residues are part of each CDR3. D genes are given only for firm matches. Size is stated for part of the rows, as once, few or many counts, or as a class when the clone is expanded.

- | - | TRBJ2-7 | TRBV20-1 | TGCAGTGCTAGGTCCGGGACTGCCACCTACGAGCAGTACTTC | CSARSGTATYEQYF
- | few | TRBJ1-1 | TRBV5-1 | TGCGCCAGCAGCCCGGCCCGGGGAGGAAGCACTGAAGCTTTCTTT | CASSPARGGSTEAFF
- | - | TRBJ2-7 | TRBV14 | TGTGCCAGCAGCCAGAATAAGCAGAATCCCTACGAGCAGTACTTC | CASSQNKQNPYEQYF
TRBD1 | many | TRBJ2-7 | TRBV5-1 | TGCGCCAGCATTCTTTACCCGGGACAGGGCACCTACGAGCAGTACTTC | CASILYPGQGTYEQYF
TRBD2 | many | TRBJ2-7 | TRBV20-1 | TGCAGTGCTAGAGATATACTAGCGGGGAAGTACGAGCAGTACTTC | CSARDILAGKYEQYF
TRBD1 | few | TRBJ2-1 | TRBV12-5 | TGTGCTAGTGGCGCCGGGACAGGGACAAACAATGAGCAGTTCTTC | CASGAGTGTNNEQFF
TRBD2 | few | TRBJ2-5 | TRBV10-2 | TGCGCCAGCAGACGGTCCCCCCTAGCGGGCATCCAAGAGACCCAGTACTTC | CASRRSPLAGIQETQYF
- | - | TRBJ2-3 | TRBV7-8 | TGTGCCAGCAGCCATAGACGAATGGACAGACGCACAGATACGCAGTATTTT | CASSHRRMDRRTDTQYF
- | - | TRBJ2-1 | TRBV19 | TGTGCCAGTAGTATTTGGGCGGGGACCTACAATGAGCAGTTCTTC | CASSIWAGTYNEQFF
- | few | TRBJ2-7 | TRBV7-9 | TGTGCCAGCAGCTTAGCCCCTACGATCTACGAGCAGTACTTC | CASSLAPTIYEQYF
TRBD2 | - | TRBJ2-3 | TRBV18 | TGTGCCAGCTCTCGCTCTCTAGCGGATGGAGATACGCAGTATTTT | CASSRSLADGDTQYF
TRBD2 | many | TRBJ2-5 | TRBV28 | TGTGCCAGCAGTCCCCGTCTTCTAGCGGGTACCCAAGAGACCCAGTACTTC | CASSPRLLAGTQETQYF
- | few | TRBJ1-5 | TRBV20-1 | TGCAGTGCGTCGGATAGCAATCAGCCCCAGCATTTT | CSASDSNQPQHF
- | few | TRBJ2-2 | TRBV20-1 | TGCAGTGCTGGGGGTGAAGGGAGGAGGAAGTGGGGCACCGGGGAGCTGTTTTTT | CSAGGEGRRKWGTGELFF
TRBD2 | many | TRBJ2-1 | TRBV11-3 | TGTGCCAGCAGCGCGACTAGCGGGGATAATGAGCAGTTCTTC | CASSATSGDNEQFF
TRBD2 | - | TRBJ2-4 | TRBV6-1 | TGTGCCAGCAGGACCCCGGGAGGGGGAAACATTCAGTACTTC | CASRTPGGGNIQYF
TRBD2 | few | TRBJ2-5 | TRBV5-1 | TGCGCCAGCAGCCAGAGACTAGCGGGAGGGCTCGGAGAGACCCAGTACTTC | CASSQRLAGGLGETQYF
TRBD2 | few | TRBJ2-2 | TRBV27 | TGTGCCAGCAATAGCGGCGGGAGTGTAAACACCGGGGAGCTGTTTTTT | CASNSGGSVNTGELFF
TRBD1 | many | TRBJ2-3 | TRBV12-3/TRBV12-4 | TGTGCCAGCAGTTTGACAGGGGGCACCACAGATACGCAGTATTTT | CASSLTGGTTDTQYF
- | - | TRBJ2-2 | TRBV4-1 | TGCGCCAGCAGCCAAGAGCCGGGGAACACCGGGGAGCTGTTTTTT | CASSQEPGNTGELFF
TRBD1 | once | TRBJ1-1 | TRBV12-3/TRBV12-4 | TGTGCCAGCACTATGACAGGGGGCAAGACTGAAGCTTTCTTT | CASTMTGGKTEAFF
- | - | TRBJ1-2 | TRBV20-1 | TGCAGTGCTAGTCACGGGAACTATGGCTACACCTTC | CSASHGNYGYTF
- | - | TRBJ2-2 | TRBV2 | TGTGCCAGCAGCGCCCCAGGCGGTACTAGGCTATTCACCGGGGAGCTGTTTTTT | CASSAPGGTRLFTGELFF
TRBD2 | few | TRBJ2-2 | TRBV7-3 | TGTGCCAGCAGCCCGGGGGGATCGGGCACCGGGGAGCTGTTTTTT | CASSPGGSGTGELFF
- | many | TRBJ1-2 | TRBV30 | TGTGCCTGGAGTGTACATCTCCAGGGCACCTCCTATGGCTACACCTTC | CAWSVHLQGTSYGYTF
- | - | TRBJ2-7 | TRBV7-3 | TGCGCCAGCAGCCGCTCACAGGTGCTGGTCGGCGAGCAGTACTTC | CASSRSQVLVGEQYF